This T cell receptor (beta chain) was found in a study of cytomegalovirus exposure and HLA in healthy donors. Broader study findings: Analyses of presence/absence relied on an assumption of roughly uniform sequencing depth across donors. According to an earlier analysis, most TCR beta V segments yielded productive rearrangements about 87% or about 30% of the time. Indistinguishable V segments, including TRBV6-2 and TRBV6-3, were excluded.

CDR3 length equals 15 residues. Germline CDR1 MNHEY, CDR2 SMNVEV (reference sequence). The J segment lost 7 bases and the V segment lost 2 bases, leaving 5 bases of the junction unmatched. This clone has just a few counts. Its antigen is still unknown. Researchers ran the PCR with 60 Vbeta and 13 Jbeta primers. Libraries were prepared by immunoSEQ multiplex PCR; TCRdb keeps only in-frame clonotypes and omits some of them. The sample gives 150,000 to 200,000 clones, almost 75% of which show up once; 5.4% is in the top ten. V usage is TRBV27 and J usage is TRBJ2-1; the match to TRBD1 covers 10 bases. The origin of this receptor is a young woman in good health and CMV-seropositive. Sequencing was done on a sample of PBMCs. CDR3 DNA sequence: TGTGCCAGCAGTTTAGGGGGACAGGGGTGGAATGAGCAGTTCTTC. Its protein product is CASSLGGQGWNEQFF.